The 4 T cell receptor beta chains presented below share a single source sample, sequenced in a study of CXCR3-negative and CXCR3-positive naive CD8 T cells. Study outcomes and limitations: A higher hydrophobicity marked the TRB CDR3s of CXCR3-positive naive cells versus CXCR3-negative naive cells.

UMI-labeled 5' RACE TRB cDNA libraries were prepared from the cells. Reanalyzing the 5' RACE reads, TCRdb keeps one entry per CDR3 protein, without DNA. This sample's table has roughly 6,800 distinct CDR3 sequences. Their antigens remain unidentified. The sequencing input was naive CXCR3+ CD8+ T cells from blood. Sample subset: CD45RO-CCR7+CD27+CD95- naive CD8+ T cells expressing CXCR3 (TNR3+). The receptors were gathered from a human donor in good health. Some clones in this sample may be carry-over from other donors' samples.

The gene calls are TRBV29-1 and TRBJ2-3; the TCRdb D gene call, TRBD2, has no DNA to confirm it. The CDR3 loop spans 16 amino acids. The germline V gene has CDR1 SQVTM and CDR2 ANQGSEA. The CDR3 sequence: CSVEYPLGESTDTQYF.

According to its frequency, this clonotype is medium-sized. CDR3 region: CSVETEADYEQYF. The rearrangement links TRBV29-1 to TRBJ2-7; TCRdb names TRBD2, which stays unverified in the absence of DNA. CDR1 is SQVTM and CDR2 is ANQGSEA in the germline V gene. The length of the CDR3 is 13 residues.

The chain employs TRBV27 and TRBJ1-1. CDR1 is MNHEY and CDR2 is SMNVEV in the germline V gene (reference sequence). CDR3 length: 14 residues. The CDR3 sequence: CASRLGSWNTEAFF.

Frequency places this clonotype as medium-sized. CDR3: CASSKAGGYTEAFF. This sequence joins TRBV21-1 and TRBJ1-1. TRBV21-1 is marked as a pseudogene. There are 14 residues in the CDR3.